A selection of T cell receptor beta chains follows, all from one sample in a study of T cell responses to AZD1222 COVID-19 vaccine. Clones were read by immunoSEQ multiplex PCR, and TCRdb kept only the in-frame ones, dropping some. The repertoire consists of roughly 150,000 clones, with roughly nine tenths occurring once and the leading ten covering 3.5% to 4%. Sample: peripheral blood, taken 28 days after the second AZD1222 dose. The receptor set was obtained from an adult who received the AZD1222 COVID-19 vaccine. Both conserved end residues are part of each CDR3. The D gene is left open where the match is weak. Clone size is given for some rows only: seen once, a few or many times, or a class if the clone is expanded.

abundance,d_gene,v_gene,j_gene,CDR3aa,CDR3nt
.,TRBD2,TRBV19,TRBJ2-1,CASSIEAGGYNEQFF,TGTGCCAGTAGTATTGAGGCGGGAGGCTACAATGAGCAGTTCTTC
.,.,TRBV27,TRBJ1-6,CASRWRTDLVLNSPLHF,TGTGCCAGCAGGTGGCGGACAGACCTTGTACTCAATTCACCCCTCCACTTT
.,TRBD2,TRBV7-2,TRBJ2-7,CASSLAMAGGPTYEQYF,TGTGCCAGCAGCCTAGCCATGGCGGGAGGGCCCACCTACGAGCAGTACTTC
.,.,TRBV2,TRBJ2-7,CASKVGSNSYEQYF,TGTGCCAGCAAGGTCGGGAGTAACTCCTACGAGCAGTACTTC
.,TRBD1,TRBV4-3,TRBJ1-1,CASSQATGWGLANTEAFF,TGCGCCAGCAGCCAAGCGACAGGGTGGGGTTTGGCGAACACTGAAGCTTTCTTT
.,.,TRBV11-3,TRBJ2-1,CASSSNLGEWSSYNEQFF,TGTGCCAGCAGCTCTAATCTGGGGGAGTGGAGCTCCTACAATGAGCAGTTCTTC
.,.,TRBV28,TRBJ2-7,CASSAPMGRAYEQYF,TGTGCCAGCAGTGCCCCCATGGGCAGAGCCTACGAGCAGTACTTC
once,.,TRBV19,TRBJ1-6,CARPPPQGDSPLHF,TGTGCCAGACCGCCGCCGCAGGGAGATTCACCCCTCCACTTT
once,TRBD1,TRBV15,TRBJ1-5,CATSRGEGGAPQPQHF,TGTGCCACCAGCAGAGGCGAAGGGGGCGCCCCTCAGCCCCAGCATTTT
.,.,TRBV12-5,TRBJ1-2,CASGLSMAGNIGDGYTF,TGTGCTAGTGGTTTATCGATGGCAGGGAATATTGGGGATGGCTACACCTTC
few,.,TRBV4-2,TRBJ1-1,CASSRGGGDATEAFF,TGTGCCAGCAGCCGAGGAGGGGGGGACGCCACTGAAGCTTTCTTT
.,TRBD2,TRBV10-3,TRBJ2-7,CAISGLARRPYEQYF,TGTGCCATCAGTGGACTAGCACGCCGACCCTACGAGCAGTACTTC
.,.,TRBV3-1/TRBV3-2,TRBJ1-3,CASSHRALSGNTIYF,TGTGCCAGCAGCCACCGAGCCCTCTCTGGAAACACCATATATTTT
once,.,TRBV5-1,TRBJ2-3,CASKWDAAAGLKTQYF,TGCGCCAGCAAGTGGGACGCTGCGGCGGGCCTTAAAACGCAGTATTTT
once,TRBD2,TRBV29-1,TRBJ2-7,CSVGRASGSRSSYEQYF,TGCAGCGTTGGAAGGGCTAGCGGGAGCCGCAGCTCCTACGAGCAGTACTTC
.,TRBD2,TRBV25-1,TRBJ2-1,CASSESPLAGVGEQFF,TGTGCCAGCAGTGAATCCCCGCTAGCGGGAGTGGGTGAGCAGTTCTTC
.,.,TRBV7-6,TRBJ1-5,CASSSRSGFGDNQPQHF,TGTGCCAGCAGTTCTAGGTCGGGTTTCGGGGACAATCAGCCCCAGCATTTT
.,.,TRBV19,TRBJ1-3,CASCLLSGNTIYF,TGTGCCAGTTGCCTGCTCTCTGGAAACACCATATATTTT
.,.,TRBV10-3,TRBJ2-7,CAISAASGGRLGEQYF,TGTGCCATCAGTGCCGCATCCGGCGGGCGATTGGGGGAGCAGTACTTC
.,TRBD2,TRBV19,TRBJ2-7,CASSILWTSGGGPSEQYF,TGTGCCAGTAGTATTCTATGGACTAGCGGGGGGGGCCCCTCCGAGCAGTACTTC
.,.,TRBV7-2,TRBJ1-3,CASSPAGNTIYF,TGTGCCAGCAGCCCTGCAGGAAACACCATATATTTT
.,TRBD1,TRBV25-1,TRBJ1-1,CASSDHGTGLAFF,TGTGCCAGCAGTGATCATGGGACAGGGCTGGCTTTCTTT
.,.,TRBV6-5,TRBJ1-1,CASSYSPVLTEAFF,TGTGCCAGCAGTTACTCGCCGGTATTGACTGAAGCTTTCTTT